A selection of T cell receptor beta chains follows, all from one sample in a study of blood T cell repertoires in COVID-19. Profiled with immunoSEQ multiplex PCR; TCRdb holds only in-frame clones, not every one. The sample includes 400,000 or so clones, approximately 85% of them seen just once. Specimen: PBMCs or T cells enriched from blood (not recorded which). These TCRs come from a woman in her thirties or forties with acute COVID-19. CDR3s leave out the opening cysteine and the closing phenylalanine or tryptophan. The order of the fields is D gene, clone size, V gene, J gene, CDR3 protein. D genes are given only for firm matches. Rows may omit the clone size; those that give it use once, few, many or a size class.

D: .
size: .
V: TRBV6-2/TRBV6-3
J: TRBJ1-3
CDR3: ASSYSRAGLSGGNTIY

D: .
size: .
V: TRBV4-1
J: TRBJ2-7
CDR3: ASSQVVPGSYEQY

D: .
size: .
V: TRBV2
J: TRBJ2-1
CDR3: ASSQRVGNEQF

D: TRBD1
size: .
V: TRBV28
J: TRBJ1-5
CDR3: ASSWRGRDRAYSNQPQH

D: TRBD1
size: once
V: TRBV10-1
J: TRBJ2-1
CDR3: ASSERRVQGVNEQF

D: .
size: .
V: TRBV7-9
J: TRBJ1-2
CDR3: ASSLDSHSGYGYT

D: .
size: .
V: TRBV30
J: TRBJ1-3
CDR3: ASRGGSGNTIY

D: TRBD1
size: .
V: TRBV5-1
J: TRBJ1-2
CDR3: ASSWNRGDYGYT

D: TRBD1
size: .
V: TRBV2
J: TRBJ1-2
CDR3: ASRGTGTSANYGYT

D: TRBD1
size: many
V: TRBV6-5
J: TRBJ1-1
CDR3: ASSTGELTEAF

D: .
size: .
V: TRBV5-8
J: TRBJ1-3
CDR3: ASSFGGVLGNTIY

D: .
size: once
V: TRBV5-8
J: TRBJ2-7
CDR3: ASSFPGTYEQY

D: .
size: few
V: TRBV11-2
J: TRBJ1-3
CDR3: ASSLAGLSGNTIY

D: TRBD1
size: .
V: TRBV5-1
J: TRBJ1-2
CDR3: ASSLGQGAGGYT

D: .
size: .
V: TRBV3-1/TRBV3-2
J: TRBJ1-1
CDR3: ASSSYTEAF

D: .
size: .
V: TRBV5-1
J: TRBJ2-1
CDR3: ASSFLLGEQF

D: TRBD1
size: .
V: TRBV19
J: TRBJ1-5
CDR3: ASSIGDRDSEPQH

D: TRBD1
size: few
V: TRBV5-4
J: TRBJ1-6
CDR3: ASSLVGTGNSPLH

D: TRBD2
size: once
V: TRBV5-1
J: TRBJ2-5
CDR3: ASSSLAGSRETQY

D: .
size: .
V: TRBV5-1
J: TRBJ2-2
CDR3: ASTGQTPNTGELF

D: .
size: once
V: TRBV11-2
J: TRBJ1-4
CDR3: ASSLARQGKEKLF